Given below is one TCR beta chain in context. Antigen: not known. This specimen comes from a study of cytomegalovirus exposure and HLA in healthy donors. Study background: Inside one of the first data releases sat about 85 million unique TCRs taken from HLA-typed donors. Notes on the study in general: It emerged from a later analysis that several of the most significant clusters appeared to be linked to common viral pathogens. There were some public TCRs occurring in many donors, but most TCR sequences were rare.

Germline CDR1 MDHEN, CDR2 SYDVKM. V was pared by 10 bases and J by 6 bases, with 7 bases of the junction left unmatched. This CDR3 is built from 13 residues. Primers included in the PCR were 60 Vbeta and 13 Jbeta primers. Assay used: immunoSEQ multiplex PCR; TCRdb lists only in-frame clones, some missing. Of 85,000 to 100,000 clones in the sample, around four fifths were seen once. The specimen was PBMCs. V usage is TRBV28 and J usage is TRBJ1-4; TRBD1 matches 8 bases. The receptor's source is a woman aged 18-29 years in good health and CMV-seropositive. The CDR3 protein is CAITDRVDEKLFF. The CDR3 bases are TGTGCCATCACGGACAGGGTTGATGAAAAACTGTTTTTT.